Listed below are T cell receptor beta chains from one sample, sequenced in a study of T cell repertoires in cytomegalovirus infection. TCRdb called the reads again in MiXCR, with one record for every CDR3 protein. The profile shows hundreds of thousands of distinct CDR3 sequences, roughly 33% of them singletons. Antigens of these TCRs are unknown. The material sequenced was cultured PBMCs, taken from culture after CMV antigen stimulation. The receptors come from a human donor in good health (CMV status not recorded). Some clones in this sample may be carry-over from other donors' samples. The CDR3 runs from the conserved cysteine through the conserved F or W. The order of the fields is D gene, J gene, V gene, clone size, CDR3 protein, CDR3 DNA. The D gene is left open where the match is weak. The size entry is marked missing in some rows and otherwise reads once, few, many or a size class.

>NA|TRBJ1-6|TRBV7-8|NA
CASSLGWGPVLALHF
TGTGCCAGCAGCTTAGGTTGGGGACCCGTTCTGGCCCTCCACTTT
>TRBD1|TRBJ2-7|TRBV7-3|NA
CASSPPPPQGRSRHEQYF
TGTGCCAGCAGCCCCCCCCCGCCACAGGGGAGATCTCGCCACGAGCAGTACTTC
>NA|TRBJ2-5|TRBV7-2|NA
CASTENQGPETQYF
TGTGCCAGCACTGAAAACCAGGGTCCGGAGACCCAGTACTTC
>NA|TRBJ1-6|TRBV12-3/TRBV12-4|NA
CASSFVGGRGFSPLHF
TGTGCCAGCAGTTTCGTTGGGGGGCGAGGATTTTCACCCCTCCACTTT
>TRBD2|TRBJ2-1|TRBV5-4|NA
CASSPWTSEYNEQFF
TGTGCCAGCAGCCCGTGGACTAGCGAGTACAATGAGCAGTTCTTC
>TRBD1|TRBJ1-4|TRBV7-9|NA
CASSLRTGGREKLFF
TGTGCCAGCAGCTTGAGGACAGGGGGCCGTGAAAAACTGTTTTTT
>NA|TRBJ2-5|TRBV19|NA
CASSISTVPPQETQYF
TGTGCCAGTAGTATATCAACTGTCCCCCCTCAAGAGACCCAGTACTTC
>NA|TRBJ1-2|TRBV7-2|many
CASSMTVNYGYTF
TGTGCCAGCAGCATGACAGTGAACTATGGCTACACCTTC
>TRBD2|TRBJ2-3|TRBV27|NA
CASSLVSGLAGSTDTQYF
TGTGCCAGCAGTTTAGTTAGTGGCCTAGCGGGGTCCACAGATACGCAGTATTTT
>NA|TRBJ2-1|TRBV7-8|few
CASSLSRGVPEQFF
TGTGCCAGCAGCCTTTCTAGGGGGGTCCCCGAGCAGTTCTTC
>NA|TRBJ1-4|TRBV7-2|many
CASSLGTSYEKLFF
TGTGCCAGCAGCTTAGGGACATCTTATGAAAAACTGTTTTTT
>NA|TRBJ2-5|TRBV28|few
CASTRPPVRRETQYF
TGTGCCAGCACCAGGCCCCCGGTCCGCAGAGAGACCCAGTACTTC
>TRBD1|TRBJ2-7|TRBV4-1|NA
CASSQLPGQGPSYEQYF
TGCGCCAGCAGCCAATTACCGGGACAGGGCCCCTCCTACGAGCAGTACTTC
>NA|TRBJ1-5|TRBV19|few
CASSPRRRTVVSNQPQHF
TGTGCCAGTAGTCCACGTAGGAGGACAGTGGTTAGCAATCAGCCCCAGCATTTT
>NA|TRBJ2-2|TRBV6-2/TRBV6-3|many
CASMDGELFF
TGTGCCAGCATGGACGGGGAGCTGTTTTTT
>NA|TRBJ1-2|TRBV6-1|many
CASHPTPTRTNYGYTF
TGTGCCAGCCACCCCACCCCGACAAGAACTAACTATGGCTACACCTTC